Here is one TCR beta chain with its context. Its target is not known. The genes and germline here are from mouse. The read ends 4 residues before the CDR3 terminus; that terminus is restored from the germline J gene. The source of the sample is a study of CD8+ T cells in alopecia areata. The ends lost 1 base at V and 0 bases at J; junction bases unmatched: 4. CDR3 length: 16 residues. CDR1 and CDR2 from the germline V gene are SGHSA and FRNQAP. Study results and limitations: Normal skin's resident alphabeta T cells are sequenced alongside lesional scalp T cells.

Following extraction, RNA underwent reverse transcription to cDNA, which served as the sequencing template. Method: immunoSEQ multiplex PCR; TCRdb's copy keeps in-frame clones and lacks some. Observed are around 100,000 clones, no singletons, with the top ten taking around a fifth. This chain connects TRBV16 to TRBJ1-1; 8 positions match TRBD1. The sequencing sample was made of lesional skin. This receptor was taken from a C3H/HeJ mouse with alopecia areata. MHC haplotype of the strain: H2-k. The CDR3 here is CASSLGGQGANTEVFF. The covered CDR3 bases are TGTGCAAGCAGCTTAGGCGGACAGGGCGCAAACACA.